This entry features one T cell receptor (beta chain) sequence. Sequencing used immunoSEQ multiplex PCR; TCRdb keeps in-frame clones, though not all of them. The sample has some 230,000 clones; 86% are singletons. The data originate from a study of blood T cell repertoires in COVID-19. Across the whole study: The United States, Italy and Spain were the sources of the acute and convalescent COVID-19 samples.

The CDR3 has 14 residues. The germline V gene encodes CDR1 SGHKS and CDR2 YYEKEE (reference sequence). V was pared by 9 bases and J by 0 bases, with 5 bases of the junction left unmatched. Source material: peripheral blood. The receptor was isolated from a man aged 25 to 40 who had recovered from COVID-19. V is TRBV5-5 and J is TRBJ2-3, with 9 bases matching TRBD1. The CDR3 DNA reads TGTGCCACGACACAGGGGGCGAGCACAGATACGCAGTATTTT. Translation gives CATTQGASTDTQYF.